This T cell receptor (beta chain) originates from a study of CD8 T cells in ankylosing spondylitis. CDR3 length equals 15 residues. V shed 3 bases and J 5 bases; nucleotides not matched to a gene: 8. Using quantitative 5'-RACE with molecular barcodes, the authors made TCR beta libraries. Each CDR3 protein is one row after TCRdb ran MiXCR on the 5' RACE reads. Of roughly 280,000 distinct CDR3 sequences in the sample, approximately 20% were seen once. Sequences were obtained from blood, either unsorted or a sorted T cell fraction (not recorded which). V is TRBV12-3 or TRBV12-4 and J is TRBJ2-5, with TRBD2 identical over 8 bases. This clonotype was obtained from a male donor with ankylosing spondylitis or in good health (not recorded which). The CDR3 bases are TGTGCCAGCAGTTTGACTGCGGGGGGCAGGGAGACCCAGTACTTC. Amino acids: CASSLTAGGRETQYF.